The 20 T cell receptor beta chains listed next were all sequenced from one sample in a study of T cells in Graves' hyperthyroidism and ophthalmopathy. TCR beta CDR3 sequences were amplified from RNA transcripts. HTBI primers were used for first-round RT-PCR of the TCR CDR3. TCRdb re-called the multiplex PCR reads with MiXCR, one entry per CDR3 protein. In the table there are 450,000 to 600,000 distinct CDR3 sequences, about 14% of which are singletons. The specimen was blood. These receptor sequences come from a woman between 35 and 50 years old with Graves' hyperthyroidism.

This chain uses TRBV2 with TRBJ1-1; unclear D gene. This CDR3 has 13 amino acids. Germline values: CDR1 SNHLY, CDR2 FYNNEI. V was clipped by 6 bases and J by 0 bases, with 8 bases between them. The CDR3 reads CASSPKMNTEAFF. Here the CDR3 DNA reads TGTGCCAGCAGCCCAAAGATGAACACTGAAGCTTTCTTT.

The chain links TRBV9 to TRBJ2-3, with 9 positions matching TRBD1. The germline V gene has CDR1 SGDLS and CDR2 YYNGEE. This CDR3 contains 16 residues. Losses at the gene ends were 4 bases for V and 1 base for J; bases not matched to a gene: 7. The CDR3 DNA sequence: TGTGCCAGCAGCACTTGGACAGGGGATCGCACAGATACGCAGTATTTT. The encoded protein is CASSTWTGDRTDTQYF.

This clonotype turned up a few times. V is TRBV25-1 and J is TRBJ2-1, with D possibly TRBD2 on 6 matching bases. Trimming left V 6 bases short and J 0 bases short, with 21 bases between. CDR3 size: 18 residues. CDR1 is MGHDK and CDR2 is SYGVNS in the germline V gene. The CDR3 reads CASSVSPRLANSYNEQFF. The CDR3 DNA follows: TGTGCCAGCAGCGTATCCCCCCGGCTAGCGAACTCCTACAATGAGCAGTTCTTC.

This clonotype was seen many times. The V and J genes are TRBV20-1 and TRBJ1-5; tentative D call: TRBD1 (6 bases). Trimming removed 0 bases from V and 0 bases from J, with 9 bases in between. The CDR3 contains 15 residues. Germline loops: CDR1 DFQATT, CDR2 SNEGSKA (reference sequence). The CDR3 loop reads CSARDSTGSNQPQHF. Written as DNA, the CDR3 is TGCAGTGCTAGAGATTCGACAGGTAGCAATCAGCCCCAGCATTTT.

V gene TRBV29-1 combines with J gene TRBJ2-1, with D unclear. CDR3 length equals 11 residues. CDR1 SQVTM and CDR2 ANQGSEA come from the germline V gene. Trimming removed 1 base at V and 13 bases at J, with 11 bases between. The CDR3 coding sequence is TGCAGCGTTGAAGGGAACCGGATCCAGTTCTTC. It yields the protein CSVEGNRIQFF.

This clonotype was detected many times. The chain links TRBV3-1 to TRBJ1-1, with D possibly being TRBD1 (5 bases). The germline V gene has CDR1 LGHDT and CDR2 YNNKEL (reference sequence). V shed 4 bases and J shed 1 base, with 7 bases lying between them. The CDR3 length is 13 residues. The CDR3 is CASSRDGNTEAFF. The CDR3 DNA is TGTGCCAGCAGCCGGGACGGGAACACTGAAGCTTTCTTT.

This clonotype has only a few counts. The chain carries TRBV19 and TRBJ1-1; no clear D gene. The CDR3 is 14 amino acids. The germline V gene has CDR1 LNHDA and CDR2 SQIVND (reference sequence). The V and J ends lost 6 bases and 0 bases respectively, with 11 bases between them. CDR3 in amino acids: CASSPDGLNTEAFF. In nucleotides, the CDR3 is TGTGCCAGTAGCCCCGACGGACTGAACACTGAAGCTTTCTTT.

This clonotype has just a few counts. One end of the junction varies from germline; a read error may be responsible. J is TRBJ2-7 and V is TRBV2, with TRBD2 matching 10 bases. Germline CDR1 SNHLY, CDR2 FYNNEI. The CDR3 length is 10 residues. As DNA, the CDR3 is TGTACCAGCGGGGGGGACGAGCAGTACTTC. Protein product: CTSGGDEQYF.

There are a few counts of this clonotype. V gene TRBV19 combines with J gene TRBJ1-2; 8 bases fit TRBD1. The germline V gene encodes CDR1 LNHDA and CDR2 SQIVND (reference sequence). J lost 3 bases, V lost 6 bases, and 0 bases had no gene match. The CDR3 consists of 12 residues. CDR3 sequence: CASRTGDYGYTF. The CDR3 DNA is TGTGCCAGTAGGACAGGGGACTATGGCTACACCTTC. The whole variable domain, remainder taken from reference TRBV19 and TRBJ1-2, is DGGITQSPKYLFRKEGQNVTLSCEQNLNHDAMYWYRQDPGQGLRLIYYSQIVNDFQKGDIAEGYSVSREKKESFPLTVTSAQKNPTAFYLCASRTGDYGYTFGSGTRLTVV.

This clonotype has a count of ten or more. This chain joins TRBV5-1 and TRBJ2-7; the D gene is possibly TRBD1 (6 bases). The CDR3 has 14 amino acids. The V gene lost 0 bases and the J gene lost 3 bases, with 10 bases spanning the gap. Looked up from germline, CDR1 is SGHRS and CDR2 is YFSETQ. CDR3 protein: CASSLVQGNYEQYF. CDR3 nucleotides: TGCGCCAGCAGCTTGGTTCAGGGGAACTACGAGCAGTACTTC.

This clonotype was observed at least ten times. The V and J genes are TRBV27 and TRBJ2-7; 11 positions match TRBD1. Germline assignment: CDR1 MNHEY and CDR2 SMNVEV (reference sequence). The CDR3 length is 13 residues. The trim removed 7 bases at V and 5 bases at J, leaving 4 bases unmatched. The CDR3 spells CASKGQGGNEQYF. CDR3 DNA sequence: TGTGCCAGCAAGGGACAGGGGGGTAACGAGCAGTACTTC.

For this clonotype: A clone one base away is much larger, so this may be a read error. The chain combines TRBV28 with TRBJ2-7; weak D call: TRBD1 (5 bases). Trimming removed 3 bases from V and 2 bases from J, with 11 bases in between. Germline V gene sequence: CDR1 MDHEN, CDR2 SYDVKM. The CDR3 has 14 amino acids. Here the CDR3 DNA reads TGTGCCAGCAGTTTCCAGGGTGGGGCCTACGAGCAGTACTTC. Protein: CASSFQGGAYEQYF.

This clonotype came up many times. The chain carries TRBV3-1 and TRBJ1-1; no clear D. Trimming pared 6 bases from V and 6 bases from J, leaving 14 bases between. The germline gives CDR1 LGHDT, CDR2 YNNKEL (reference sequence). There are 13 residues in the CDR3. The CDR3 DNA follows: TGTGCCAGCAGTTCAACTAGTGCATCTGAAGCTTTCTTT. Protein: CASSSTSASEAFF. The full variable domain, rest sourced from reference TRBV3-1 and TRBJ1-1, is DTAVSQTPKYLVTQMGNDKSIKCEQNLGHDTMYWYKQDSKKFLKIMFSYNNKELIINETVPNRFSPKSPDKAHLNLHINSLELGDSAVYFCASSSTSASEAFFGQGTRLTVV.

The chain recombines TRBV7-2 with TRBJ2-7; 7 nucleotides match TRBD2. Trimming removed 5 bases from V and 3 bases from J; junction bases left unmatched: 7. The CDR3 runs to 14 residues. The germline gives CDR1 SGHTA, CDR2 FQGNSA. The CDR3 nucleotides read TGTGCCAGCAGCGTAAGCCGGGACTACTACGAGCAGTACTTC. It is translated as CASSVSRDYYEQYF.

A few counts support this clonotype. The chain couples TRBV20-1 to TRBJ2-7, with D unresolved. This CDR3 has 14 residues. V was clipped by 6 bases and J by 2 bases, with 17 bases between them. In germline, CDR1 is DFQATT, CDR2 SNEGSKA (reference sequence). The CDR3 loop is CSARLGQSPYEQYF. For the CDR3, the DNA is TGCAGTGCCCGACTTGGGCAGAGCCCCTACGAGCAGTACTTC.

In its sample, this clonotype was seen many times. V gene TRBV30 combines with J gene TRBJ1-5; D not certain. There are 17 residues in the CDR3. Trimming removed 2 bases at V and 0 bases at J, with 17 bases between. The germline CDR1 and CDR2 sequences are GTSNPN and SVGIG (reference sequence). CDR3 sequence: CAWSPQRLSHSNQPQHF. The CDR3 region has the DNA TGTGCCTGGAGTCCCCAACGACTTTCCCATAGCAATCAGCCCCAGCATTTT.

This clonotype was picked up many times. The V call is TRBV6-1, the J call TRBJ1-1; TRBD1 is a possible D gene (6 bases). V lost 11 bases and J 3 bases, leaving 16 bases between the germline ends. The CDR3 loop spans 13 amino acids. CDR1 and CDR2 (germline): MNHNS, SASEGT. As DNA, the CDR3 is TGTGCCGACTCGGACAGCCAGTACACTGAAGCTTTCTTT. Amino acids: CADSDSQYTEAFF.

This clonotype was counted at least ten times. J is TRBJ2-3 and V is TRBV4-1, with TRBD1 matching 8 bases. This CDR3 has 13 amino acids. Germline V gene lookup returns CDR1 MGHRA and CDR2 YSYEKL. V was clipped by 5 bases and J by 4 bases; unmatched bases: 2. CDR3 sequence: CASSDRGADTQYF. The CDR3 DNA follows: TGCGCCAGCAGCGACAGGGGAGCAGATACGCAGTATTTT.

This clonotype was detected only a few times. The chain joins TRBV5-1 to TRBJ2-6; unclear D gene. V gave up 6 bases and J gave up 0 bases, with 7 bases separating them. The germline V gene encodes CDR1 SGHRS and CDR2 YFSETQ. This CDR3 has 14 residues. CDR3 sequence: CASKAISGANVLTF. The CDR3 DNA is TGCGCCAGCAAGGCGATCTCTGGGGCCAACGTCCTGACTTTC.

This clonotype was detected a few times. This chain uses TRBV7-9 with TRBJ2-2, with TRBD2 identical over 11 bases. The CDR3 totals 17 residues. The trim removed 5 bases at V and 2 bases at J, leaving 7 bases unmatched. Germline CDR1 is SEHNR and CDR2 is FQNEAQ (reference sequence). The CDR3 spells CASSPRTSGSNTGELFF. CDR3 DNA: TGTGCCAGCAGCCCACGTACTAGCGGGAGTAACACCGGGGAGCTGTTTTTT.